The text below deals with one TCR beta chain. This CDR3 is 15 amino acids long. The ends lost 6 bases at V and 5 bases at J; junction bases unmatched: 6. The V gene's germline CDR1 is MNHEY and CDR2 SVGAGI. This sample was included in a study of blood T cell repertoires in COVID-19. About the study: The origin of the acute and convalescent COVID-19 samples was the United States, Italy and Spain. In each case, the material was cDNA or gDNA derived from T cells, B-cell-depleted T cells, or PBMCs.

Per the original data handling: Amplification with reference gene primers provided the estimates of nucleated cell counts. Clones were read by immunoSEQ multiplex PCR, and TCRdb kept only the in-frame ones, dropping some. The D gene and trimming were derived from the DNA, and the V and J assignments and clone size from that table. This table has approximately 120,000 clones, about four fifths appearing once. The chain joins TRBV6-5 to TRBJ1-5; 11 bases fit TRBD1. This sequence originates from an elderly man with active or convalescent COVID-19. The sequenced material came from peripheral blood. The CDR3 DNA reads as TGTGCCAGCAGGGGGACAGGGGGTATTGATCAGCCCCAGCATTTT. Translating it yields CASRGTGGIDQPQHF.